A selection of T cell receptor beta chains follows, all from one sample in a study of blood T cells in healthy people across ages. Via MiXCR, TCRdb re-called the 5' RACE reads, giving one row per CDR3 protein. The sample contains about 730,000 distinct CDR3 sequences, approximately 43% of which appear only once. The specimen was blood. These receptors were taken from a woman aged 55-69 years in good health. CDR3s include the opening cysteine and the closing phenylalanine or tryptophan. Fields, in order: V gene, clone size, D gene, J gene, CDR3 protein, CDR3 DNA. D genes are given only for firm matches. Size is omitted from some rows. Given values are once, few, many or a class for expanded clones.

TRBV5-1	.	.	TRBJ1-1	CASSWGYRVNTEAFF	TGCGCCAGCAGCTGGGGATACAGGGTGAACACTGAAGCTTTCTTT
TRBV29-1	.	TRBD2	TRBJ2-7	CSVVPLRQASGVYEQYF	TGCAGCGTTGTCCCTCTTCGCCAAGCTAGCGGGGTCTACGAGCAGTACTTC
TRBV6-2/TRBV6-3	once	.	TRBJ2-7	CASRGTAVSYEQYF	TGTGCCAGCAGAGGGACCGCCGTCTCCTACGAGCAGTACTTC
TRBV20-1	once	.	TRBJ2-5	CSARHTGSWEQYF	TGCAGTGCTAGACACACGGGGTCGTGGGAGCAGTACTTC
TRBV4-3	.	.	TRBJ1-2	CASSQERTNCGYTF	TGCGCCAGCAGCCAAGAGAGAACTAACTGTGGCTACACCTTC
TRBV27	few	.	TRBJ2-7	CASKSGAGASFHEQYF	TGTGCCAGCAAAAGCGGGGCGGGGGCATCGTTCCACGAGCAGTACTTC
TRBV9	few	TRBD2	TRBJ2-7	CASSVALGGGEQYF	TGTGCCAGCAGCGTAGCCCTGGGCGGGGGCGAGCAGTACTTC
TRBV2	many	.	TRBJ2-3	CASRQDEGVGTDTQYF	TGTGCCAGCAGACAGGATGAAGGGGTAGGGACAGATACGCAGTATTTT
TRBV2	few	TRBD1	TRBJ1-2	CASRARTGHPSNYGYTF	TGTGCCAGCAGGGCGAGGACAGGGCACCCTTCTAACTATGGCTACACCTTC
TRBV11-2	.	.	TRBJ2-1	CASSLEGSLGEQFF	TGTGCCAGCAGCTTAGAGGGCAGCTTAGGGGAGCAGTTCTTC
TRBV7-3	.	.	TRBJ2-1	CASSSYGKTQFF	TGTGCCAGCAGCTCTTACGGGAAGACACAGTTCTTC
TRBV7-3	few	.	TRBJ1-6	CASSLTTTFDSPLHF	TGTGCCAGCAGCTTGACGACCACCTTCGATTCACCCCTCCACTTT
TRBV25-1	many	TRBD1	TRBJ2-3	CASSEGQGANTQYF	TGTGCCAGCAGTGAAGGGCAGGGGGCAAATACGCAGTATTTT
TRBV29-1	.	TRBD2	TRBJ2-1	CSVDGLAGDVLFF	TGCAGCGTTGATGGCCTAGCGGGGGATGTCCTGTTCTTC
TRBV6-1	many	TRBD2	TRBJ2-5	CASETSGSFPGETQYF	TGTGCCAGTGAGACTAGCGGGAGCTTCCCGGGGGAGACCCAGTACTTC
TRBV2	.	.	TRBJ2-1	CALGWDYNEQFF	TGTGCCCTCGGCTGGGACTACAATGAGCAGTTCTTC
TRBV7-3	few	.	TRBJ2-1	CASSPIRKSSYNEQFF	TGTGCCAGCAGCCCCATCCGGAAGAGCTCCTACAATGAGCAGTTCTTC
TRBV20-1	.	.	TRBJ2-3	CSARAQLVHGTDTQYF	TGCAGTGCTAGAGCCCAACTAGTCCACGGCACAGATACGCAGTATTTT
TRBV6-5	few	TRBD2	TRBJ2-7	CASSYSGGNLKYEQYF	TGTGCCAGCAGTTACTCGGGGGGGAACCTAAAATACGAGCAGTACTTC
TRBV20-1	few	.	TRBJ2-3	CSAEGPTGTDTQYF	TGCAGTGCAGAGGGCCCGACGGGTACAGATACGCAGTATTTT
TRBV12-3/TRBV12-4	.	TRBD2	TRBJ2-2	CATLSPGGSFGTGELFF	TGTGCCACCCTCTCCCCGGGCGGGAGCTTTGGCACCGGGGAGCTGTTTTTT
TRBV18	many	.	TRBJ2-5	CASSPGGQPQETQYF	TGTGCCAGCTCACCAGGAGGACAGCCTCAAGAGACCCAGTACTTC
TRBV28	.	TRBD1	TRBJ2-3	CTSSFPVDRTTDTQYF	TGTACCAGCAGTTTCCCCGTGGACAGGACCACAGATACGCAGTATTTT
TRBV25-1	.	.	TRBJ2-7	CASFGNYEQYF	TGTGCCAGCTTTGGCAACTACGAGCAGTACTTC
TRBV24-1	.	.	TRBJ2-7	CATSAGTITYNEQYF	TGTGCCACCAGTGCCGGGACAATTACTTACAATGAGCAGTACTTC
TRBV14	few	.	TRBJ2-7	CASSQFEQGEQYF	TGTGCCAGCAGCCAGTTCGAGCAGGGTGAGCAGTACTTC
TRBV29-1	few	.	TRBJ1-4	CSIRRAANEKLFF	TGCAGCATCCGTCGAGCGGCTAATGAAAAACTGTTTTTT
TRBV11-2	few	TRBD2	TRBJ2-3	CASSSLADHTDTQYF	TGTGCCAGCAGCTCGCTAGCGGATCACACAGATACGCAGTATTTT
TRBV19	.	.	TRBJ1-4	CASTITSGVEKLFF	TGTGCCAGTACAATAACCTCGGGCGTCGAAAAACTGTTTTTT
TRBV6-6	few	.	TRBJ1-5	CASSYGPAKSNQPQHF	TGTGCCAGCAGTTACGGGCCAGCTAAAAGCAATCAGCCCCAGCATTTT
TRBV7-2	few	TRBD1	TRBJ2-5	CASSWDRGIETQYF	TGTGCCAGCAGCTGGGACAGGGGGATCGAGACCCAGTACTTC
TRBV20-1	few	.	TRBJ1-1	CSARMGSVADTEAFF	TGCAGTGCTAGAATGGGCTCGGTGGCGGACACTGAAGCTTTCTTT
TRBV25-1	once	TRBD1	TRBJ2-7	CASSEGVDRASYEQYF	TGTGCCAGCAGTGAAGGGGTGGACAGGGCCTCCTACGAGCAGTACTTC
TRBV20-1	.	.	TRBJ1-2	CSVQDNYGYTF	TGCAGTGTACAGGACAACTATGGCTACACCTTC
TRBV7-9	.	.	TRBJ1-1	CASTDLTQGDTEAFF	TGTGCCAGCACCGACCTTACACAAGGGGACACTGAAGCTTTCTTT
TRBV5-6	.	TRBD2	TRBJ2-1	CASSRRTSGHTYNEQFF	TGTGCCAGCAGCAGAAGGACTAGCGGCCATACGTACAATGAGCAGTTCTTC
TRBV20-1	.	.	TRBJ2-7	CSARQGHYEQYF	TGCAGTGCTAGGCAGGGACATTACGAGCAGTACTTC
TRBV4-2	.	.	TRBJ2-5	CASSQDLEQYF	TGTGCCAGCAGCCAAGATCTAGAGCAGTACTTC
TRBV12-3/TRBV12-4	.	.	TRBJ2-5	CASSRDVYGTQYF	TGTGCCAGCAGTCGGGACGTCTACGGTACCCAGTACTTC
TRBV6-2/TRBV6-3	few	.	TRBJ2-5	CASSFFREETQYF	TGTGCCAGCTCCTTCTTCCGGGAAGAGACCCAGTACTTC
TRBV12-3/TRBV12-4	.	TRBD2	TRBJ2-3	CASSPETGGGLAGVGVTDTQYF	TGTGCCAGCAGCCCTGAGACAGGAGGGGGGCTAGCGGGAGTTGGGGTCACAGATACGCAGTATTTT
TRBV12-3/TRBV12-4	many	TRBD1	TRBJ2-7	CASSINRGPYEQYF	TGTGCCAGCAGTATCAACAGGGGTCCCTACGAGCAGTACTTC
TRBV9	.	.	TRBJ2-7	CASSVPEGGEQYF	TGTGCCAGCAGCGTACCGGAGGGGGGCGAGCAGTACTTC
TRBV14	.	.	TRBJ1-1	CASRGGRMNTEAFF	TGTGCCAGCAGGGGAGGTCGGATGAACACTGAAGCTTTCTTT
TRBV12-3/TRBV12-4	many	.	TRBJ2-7	CASKYGFSSYEQYF	TGTGCCAGCAAGTATGGGTTTAGCTCCTACGAGCAGTACTTC
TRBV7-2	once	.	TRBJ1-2	CASSLVLGAGDNYGYTF	TGTGCCAGCAGCTTAGTTCTTGGGGCAGGGGATAACTATGGCTACACCTTC
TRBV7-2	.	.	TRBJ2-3	CASSLAPGLGTDTQYF	TGTGCCAGCAGCTTAGCCCCTGGTCTAGGGACAGATACGCAGTATTTT
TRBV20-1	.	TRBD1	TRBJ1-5	CSAMDRANQPQHF	TGCAGTGCTATGGACAGGGCGAATCAGCCCCAGCATTTT
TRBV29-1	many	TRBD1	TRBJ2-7	CSGGTAAYEQYF	TGCAGCGGGGGGACAGCAGCCTACGAGCAGTACTTC
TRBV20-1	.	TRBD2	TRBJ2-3	CSASAYLAGTDTQYF	TGCAGTGCTAGCGCGTACCTAGCGGGCACAGATACGCAGTATTTT
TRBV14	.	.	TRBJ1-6	CASSQEAAQLNSPLHF	TGTGCCAGCAGCCAAGAGGCAGCCCAATTAAATTCACCCCTCCACTTT
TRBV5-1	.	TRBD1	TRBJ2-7	CASSSGDRGREQYF	TGCGCCAGCAGCTCGGGGGACAGGGGGCGAGAGCAGTACTTC
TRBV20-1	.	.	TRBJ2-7	CSARDSNRAGREQYF	TGCAGTGCTAGAGATTCGAATAGGGCGGGGCGCGAGCAGTACTTC
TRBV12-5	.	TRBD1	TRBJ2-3	CASGPGQGASDTQYF	TGTGCTAGTGGTCCGGGACAGGGGGCTTCAGATACGCAGTATTTT
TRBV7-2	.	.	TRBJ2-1	CTSSSLPPEEQFF	TGTACCAGCAGCTCCCTCCCCCCGGAGGAGCAGTTCTTC
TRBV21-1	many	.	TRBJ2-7	CASGDYPYEQYF	TGTGCCAGCGGAGACTACCCCTACGAGCAGTACTTC
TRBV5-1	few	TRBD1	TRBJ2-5	CASRLDRGRETQYF	TGCGCCAGCAGACTTGACAGGGGGCGTGAGACCCAGTACTTC